This T cell receptor beta chain was sequenced in a study of blood T cell repertoires in COVID-19. In the study overall: T cells, B-cell-depleted T cells, or PBMCs provided the cDNA or gDNA that served as material.

The authors' processing: The authors estimated nucleated cell counts from reference gene primer amplification. TCRdb keeps only in-frame clones here, not all; method: immunoSEQ multiplex PCR. The DNA was the basis for D and trimming; V, J and clone size are from that table. The sample lists a few hundred thousand clones, about 90% occurring once. Trimming shortened V by 4 bases and J by 3 bases, and 9 bases separated the two germline ends. This CDR3 is built from 13 residues. Germline V gene data show CDR1 as LGHDT and CDR2 as YNNKEL (reference sequence). Only one count was recorded for this clone. The TCR was taken from a woman aged 30 to 39 with COVID-19, enrolled during active disease. The sequenced material came from peripheral blood. The gene calls are TRBV3-1 (or the pseudogene TRBV3-2) and TRBJ1-2; D gene uncertain. The CDR3 DNA is TGTGCCAGCAGCCCCGGGATTTACTATGGCTACACCTTC. Its protein is CASSPGIYYGYTF.